One sample yielded the 18 T cell receptor beta chains listed below, sequenced in a study of cytomegalovirus exposure and HLA in healthy donors. Repertoires were generated with immunoSEQ multiplex PCR, while TCRdb's copy carries only in-frame clones and drops some. Here the sample spans 160,000 or so clones, 85% to 90% being singletons. Sequenced: PBMCs. All receptors derive from a man aged 18 to 30 in good health and CMV-seronegative.

This rearrangement joins TRBV7-9 to TRBJ1-1, with a weak D call TRBD1 (5 bases). The V end lost 6 bases, the J end lost 6 bases, and 17 bases lay between the germline ends. CDR3 length: 14 residues. Germline CDR1 is SEHNR and CDR2 is FQNEAQ (reference sequence). CDR3 DNA sequence: TGTGCCAGCAGTTATGAGGGACTTCGTGCTGAAGCTTTCTTT. Translation: CASSYEGLRAEAFF.

This chain joins TRBV7-9 and TRBJ2-7, with a tentative D call TRBD1 (7 bases). Germline V gives CDR1 SEHNR, CDR2 FQNEAQ (reference sequence). Between the trimmed V and J ends, which lost 1 base and 2 bases, there was a span of 9 bases. The CDR3 has 14 residues. CDR3 DNA: TGTGCCAGCAGCTTAGGCAGGGGGGCCTACGAGCAGTACTTC. The encoded protein is CASSLGRGAYEQYF.

This clone has a handful of counts. The V gene is TRBV19, the J gene TRBJ2-7; 9 nucleotides line up with TRBD2. The CDR3 consists of 14 residues. Per the germline V gene, CDR1 is LNHDA and CDR2 is SQIVND (reference sequence). V lost 9 bases to trimming and J lost 0 bases; unmatched junction nucleotides: 6. The CDR3 region is CASAFSGSSYEQYF. The CDR3, as DNA: TGTGCCAGCGCTTTTAGCGGGAGCTCCTACGAGCAGTACTTC.

The chain recombines TRBV15 with TRBJ1-1; no definite D call. V was pared by 4 bases and J by 7 bases, with 10 bases between. CDR1 and CDR2 from the germline V gene are LNHNV and YYDKDF (reference sequence). The CDR3 has 12 amino acids. CDR3 nucleotide sequence: TGTGCCACCAGCACAGGAGGGTATGAAGCTTTCTTT. It translates to CATSTGGYEAFF.

This clone showed up just once. V is TRBV11-2 and J is TRBJ2-7, with D possibly being TRBD2 (6 bases). V dropped 4 bases and J dropped 4 bases, with 17 bases sitting between them. The CDR3 length is 15 residues. CDR1 SGHAT and CDR2 FQNNGV come from the germline V gene. This chain's CDR3 is CASSSQGLGAYEQYF. The CDR3 nucleotides read TGTGCCAGCAGCTCCCAGGGACTTGGAGCTTACGAGCAGTACTTC.

The chain joins TRBV6-6 to TRBJ1-4; D is undetermined. Trimming cost V 7 bases and J 5 bases, with 8 bases left between them. Looked up from germline, CDR1 is MNHNY and CDR2 is SVGAGI (reference sequence). This CDR3 has 12 residues. The DNA of the CDR3 is TGTGCCAGCACAGGCAGAAATGAAAAACTGTTTTTT. Translated, it gives CASTGRNEKLFF.

The genes are TRBV15 and TRBJ1-3; D is undetermined. CDR1 and CDR2 from the germline V gene are LNHNV and YYDKDF (reference sequence). CDR3 length equals 17 residues. V lost 0 bases to trimming and J lost 3 bases, with 15 bases between them. The chain's CDR3 is CATSRDYGGSGGNTIYF. CDR3 sequence (DNA): TGTGCCACCAGCAGAGATTATGGAGGGAGTGGTGGAAACACCATATATTTT. The full variable domain, with the rest looked up from reference TRBV15 and TRBJ1-3, is DAMVIQNPRYQVTQFGKPVTLSCSQTLNHNVMYWYQQKSSQAPKLLFHYYDKDFNNEADTPDNFQSRRPNTSFCFLDIRSPGLGDTAMYLCATSRDYGGSGGNTIYFGEGSWLTVV.

This clone appeared a single time. This chain joins TRBV5-1 and TRBJ1-4, with TRBD1 matching 8 bases. The CDR3 is 15 residues long. V gave up 1 base and J gave up 3 bases; unmatched junction bases: 2. The V gene's germline CDR1 is SGHRS and CDR2 YFSETQ. The CDR3 is CASSLSGGSNEKLFF. CDR3 DNA sequence: TGCGCCAGCAGCTTGTCAGGGGGCTCTAATGAAAAACTGTTTTTT.

The chain combines TRBV29-1 with TRBJ2-4, with D perhaps matching TRBD2 (5 bases). V lost 0 bases, J lost 8 bases, and 14 bases lay in between. The germline V gene encodes CDR1 SQVTM and CDR2 ANQGSEA. There are 14 residues in the CDR3. CDR3 DNA sequence: TGCAGCGTTGAAGATTTTGGCTACGGGGACATTCAGTACTTC. This gives the protein CSVEDFGYGDIQYF.

This chain joins TRBV7-9 and TRBJ1-3; D gene uncertain. Trimming pared 5 bases from V and 1 base from J, leaving 12 bases between. Germline assignment: CDR1 SEHNR and CDR2 FQNEAQ (reference sequence). This CDR3 is built from 15 residues. The CDR3: CASSPAVTSGNTIYF. As DNA, the CDR3 is TGTGCCAGCAGCCCTGCAGTGACATCTGGAAACACCATATATTTT.

V gene TRBV28 combines with J gene TRBJ1-1, with a weak D call TRBD1 (6 bases). The length of the CDR3 is 11 residues. The V end lost 5 bases, the J end lost 11 bases, and 12 bases lay between the germline ends. Germline V gene lookup returns CDR1 MDHEN and CDR2 SYDVKM. The CDR3 sequence: CASSHRAAAFF. In DNA form, the CDR3 reads TGTGCCAGCAGTCACAGGGCCGCGGCTTTCTTT. Full variable domain (missing parts from reference TRBV28 and TRBJ1-1): DVKVTQSSRYLVKRTGEKVFLECVQDMDHENMFWYRQDPGLGLRLIYFSYDVKMKEKGDIPEGYSVSREKKERFSLILESASTNQTSMYLCASSHRAAAFFGQGTRLTVV.

This clone turned up a few times. The chain combines TRBV19 with TRBJ2-5; possibly TRBD2 for D (7 bases). CDR3 length equals 16 residues. CDR1 is LNHDA and CDR2 is SQIVND in the germline V gene (reference sequence). With 5 bases removed from V and 2 bases from J, the gap between germline ends came to 18 bases. The CDR3 sequence is CASSGGTGGGQETQYF. The CDR3 nucleotides read TGTGCCAGTAGTGGGGGTACGGGGGGCGGACAAGAGACCCAGTACTTC. Variable domain in full (rest from reference TRBV19 and TRBJ2-5): DGGITQSPKYLFRKEGQNVTLSCEQNLNHDAMYWYRQDPGQGLRLIYYSQIVNDFQKGDIAEGYSVSREKKESFPLTVTSAQKNPTAFYLCASSGGTGGGQETQYFGPGTRLLVL.

The count of this clone is one. The CDR3 sequence: CAWSVLFGNEQFF. The CDR3 DNA is TGTGCCTGGAGTGTACTCTTCGGGAATGAGCAGTTCTTC. This chain joins TRBV30 and TRBJ2-1; D remains unclear. The CDR3 loop spans 13 amino acids. CDR1 is GTSNPN, CDR2 SVGIG, per germline (reference sequence). Trimming stripped 0 bases from V and 7 bases from J, with 10 bases between.

There are a few counts of this clone. J is TRBJ1-6 and V is TRBV19; 8 bases agree with TRBD1. Trimming removed 7 bases from V and 8 bases from J; junction bases left unmatched: 13. Germline V gene sequence: CDR1 LNHDA, CDR2 SQIVND (reference sequence). The CDR3 is made up of 16 amino acids. DNA of the CDR3: TGTGCCAGTAACTCCGGGGCAGGGGGCGCTTATTCACCCCTCCACTTT. This sequence encodes CASNSGAGGAYSPLHF.

The CDR3 sequence is CASSGGTDTQYF. CDR3 DNA: TGCGCCAGCAGTGGAGGCACAGATACGCAGTATTTT. This rearrangement joins TRBV10-1 to TRBJ2-3; D is ambiguous. The CDR3 is 12 amino acids. Germline V gene lookup returns CDR1 WNHNN and CDR2 SYGVQD (reference sequence). V shed 4 bases and J shed 1 base, with 3 bases lying between them.

The CDR3: CASSEGRTRDEQFF. DNA for the CDR3: TGTGCCAGCAGTGAGGGCAGGACGAGGGATGAGCAGTTCTTC. This chain links TRBV2 with TRBJ2-1, with D perhaps TRBD2 (5 bases). Germline V gives CDR1 SNHLY, CDR2 FYNNEI. The length of the CDR3 is 14 residues. The V end lost 3 bases, the J end lost 8 bases, and 14 bases lay between the germline ends.

The V and J genes are TRBV2 and TRBJ2-7, with D perhaps matching TRBD1 (5 bases). V was clipped by 6 bases and J by 3 bases, with 15 bases between them. The CDR3 runs to 14 residues. Germline CDR1 and CDR2: SNHLY and FYNNEI. The CDR3 reads CASRTAPRFYEQYV. In nucleotides, the CDR3 is TGTGCCAGCAGGACAGCCCCTCGGTTCTACGAGCAGTACGTC.

V usage is TRBV27 and J usage is TRBJ1-5; the match to TRBD1 covers 7 bases. Looked up from germline, CDR1 is MNHEY and CDR2 is SMNVEV (reference sequence). J was trimmed by 4 bases and V by 5 bases; bases with no gene match: 5. The CDR3 spans 14 residues. The CDR3 coding sequence is TGTGCCAGCAGTAAGACAGGGATTAATCAGCCCCAGCATTTT. Translating gives CASSKTGINQPQHF.